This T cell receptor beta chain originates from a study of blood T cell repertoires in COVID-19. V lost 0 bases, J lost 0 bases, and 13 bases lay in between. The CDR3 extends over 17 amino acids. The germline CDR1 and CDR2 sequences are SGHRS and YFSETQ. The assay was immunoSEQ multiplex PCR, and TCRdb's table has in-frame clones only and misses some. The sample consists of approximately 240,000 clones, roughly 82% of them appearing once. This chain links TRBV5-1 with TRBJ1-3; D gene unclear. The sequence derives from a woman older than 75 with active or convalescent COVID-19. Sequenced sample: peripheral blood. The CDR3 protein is CASSLDPLNPSGNTIYF. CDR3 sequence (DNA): TGCGCCAGCAGCTTGGATCCGCTAAATCCCTCTGGAAACACCATATATTTT.